This entry lists 26 T cell receptor beta chains sequenced from one sample in a study of blood T cell repertoires in COVID-19. TCRdb's copy holds only in-frame clones and misses some; the assay was immunoSEQ multiplex PCR. The table has hundreds of thousands of clones, around 83% seen once; the top ten hold 7% to 10%. The sample comprised peripheral blood. These receptors came from a woman aged 50 to 65 with acute or convalescent COVID-19.

This chain links TRBV7-8 with TRBJ2-2; D gene unclear. This CDR3 spans 15 amino acids. Trimming took 3 bases from V and 1 from J, leaving 9 bases between them. Germline values: CDR1 SGHVS, CDR2 FQNEAQ. The CDR3 loop is CASSFRGLNTGELFF. The CDR3 DNA follows: TGTGCCAGCAGCTTTCGTGGGCTGAACACCGGGGAGCTGTTTTTT.

The chain is built from TRBV5-1 and TRBJ2-5; D possibly corresponds to TRBD2 (5 bases). This CDR3 is built from 15 residues. Trimming took 6 bases from V and 4 from J, leaving 19 bases between them. Germline values: CDR1 SGHRS, CDR2 YFSETQ. The CDR3 nucleotides read TGCGCCAGCACGGGGAACGGTAATCTTGGAGAGACCCAGTACTTC. As protein: CASTGNGNLGETQYF. The full variable domain, with the rest looked up from reference TRBV5-1 and TRBJ2-5, is KAGVTQTPRYLIKTRGQQVTLSCSPISGHRSVSWYQQTPGQGLQFLFEYFSETQRNKGNFPGRFSGRQFSNSRSEMNVSTLELGDSALYLCASTGNGNLGETQYFGPGTRLLVL.

This clone occurred once. The chain recombines TRBV28 with TRBJ2-7; TRBD1 matches 9 bases. CDR3 length: 13 residues. Germline CDR1 is MDHEN and CDR2 is SYDVKM. J gave up 7 bases and V 6 bases, and 7 bases lay outside the gene matches. The CDR3 nucleotides are TGTGCCAGCAGCCTGACAGGGGGGATTGAGCAGTACTTC. This encodes CASSLTGGIEQYF.

The V call is TRBV5-1, the J call TRBJ2-5; D possibly corresponds to TRBD1 (6 bases). CDR3 length: 14 residues. Germline V gives CDR1 SGHRS, CDR2 YFSETQ. The germline V and J ends were trimmed by 4 bases and 1 base, with 11 bases remaining between them. The CDR3 sequence is CASSAGTLQETQYF. The CDR3 region has the DNA TGCGCCAGCAGCGCTGGGACACTCCAAGAGACCCAGTACTTC.

The genes are TRBV3-1 (or the pseudogene TRBV3-2) and TRBJ2-2; maybe TRBD2 (6 bases). The V end was cut by 4 bases, the J end by 7 bases, with 10 bases between. This CDR3 is 13 amino acids long. CDR1 and CDR2 (germline): LGHDT, YNNKEL (reference sequence). CDR3 sequence reads: CASSRMEGGELFF. DNA for the CDR3: TGTGCCAGCAGCCGCATGGAGGGCGGGGAGCTGTTTTTT.

The J gene is TRBJ2-1, the V gene TRBV20-1; D gene uncertain. V was shortened by 3 bases and J by 9 bases, with 9 bases between the two germline ends. The CDR3 contains 11 residues. CDR1 and CDR2 from the germline V gene are DFQATT and SNEGSKA (reference sequence). CDR3 sequence reads: CSASSPREQFF. CDR3 sequence (DNA): TGCAGTGCTAGTTCTCCCCGTGAGCAGTTCTTC.

The V gene is TRBV20-1, the J gene TRBJ2-7, with 7 positions matching TRBD2. The CDR3 is 11 residues long. Trimming took 5 bases from V and 3 from J; bases not matched to a gene: 1. Germline-derived CDR1 and CDR2 are DFQATT and SNEGSKA (reference sequence). The CDR3, as DNA: TGCAGTGCTTGGGACTACTACGAGCAGTACTTC. Residues: CSAWDYYEQYF.

This clone was found once. V gene TRBV11-2 combines with J gene TRBJ2-1; 7 bases are a match to TRBD2. J lost 6 bases, V lost 3 bases, and 11 bases had no gene match. The CDR3 totals 16 residues. The V gene's germline CDR1 is SGHAT and CDR2 FQNNGV. The CDR3 coding sequence is TGTGCCAGCAGCTTTTTTGGGGGGGTCGCCTCCAATGAGCAGTTCTTC. It specifies CASSFFGGVASNEQFF. Variable domain in full (rest from reference TRBV11-2 and TRBJ2-1): EAGVAQSPRYKIIEKRQSVAFWCNPISGHATLYWYQQILGQGPKLLIQFQNNGVVDDSQLPKDRFSAERLKGVDSTLKIQPAKLEDSAVYLCASSFFGGVASNEQFFGPGTRLTVL.

The chain recombines TRBV5-1 with TRBJ1-2; 11 nucleotides align to TRBD1. There are 15 residues in the CDR3. CDR1 and CDR2 from the germline V gene are SGHRS and YFSETQ. With V trimmed by 1 base and J by 10 bases, 9 bases remained unmatched. The CDR3 loop is CASSLTIGQGADYTF. The CDR3 DNA follows: TGCGCCAGCAGCTTGACCATTGGACAGGGGGCCGACTACACCTTC. Complete variable domain (other parts from reference TRBV5-1 and TRBJ1-2): KAGVTQTPRYLIKTRGQQVTLSCSPISGHRSVSWYQQTPGQGLQFLFEYFSETQRNKGNFPGRFSGRQFSNSRSEMNVSTLELGDSALYLCASSLTIGQGADYTFGSGTRLTVV.

This clone was detected once. The genes are TRBV28 and TRBJ2-7, with 11 positions matching TRBD2. The V gene end was trimmed by 5 bases and the J gene end by 0 bases; junction bases not matched to a gene: 6. Germline CDR1 reads MDHEN; CDR2 reads SYDVKM. This CDR3 has 16 residues. CDR3 residues: CASSSLAGGGSYEQYF. CDR3 DNA sequence: TGTGCCAGCAGTAGCCTAGCGGGAGGCGGCTCCTACGAGCAGTACTTC.

This clone was seen just once. The chain carries TRBV5-1 and TRBJ2-1; D is unresolved. CDR3 length: 13 amino acids. Trimming left V 3 bases short and J 8 bases short, with 12 bases between. CDR1 and CDR2 from the germline V gene are SGHRS and YFSETQ. Here the CDR3 reads CASSSLGGDEQFF. CDR3 sequence (DNA): TGCGCCAGCAGCTCGCTTGGCGGCGATGAGCAGTTCTTC.

The J gene is TRBJ1-2, the V gene TRBV27; the D gene is possibly TRBD1 (6 bases). The CDR3 totals 21 residues. CDR1 is MNHEY, CDR2 SMNVEV, per germline (reference sequence). V lost 3 bases and J 6 bases, leaving 35 bases between the germline ends. The chain's CDR3 is CASSFLVGLVGRVRGKDGYTF. In DNA form, the CDR3 reads TGTGCCAGCAGTTTTCTGGTGGGGCTTGTAGGCAGGGTAAGGGGGAAGGATGGCTACACCTTC.

This clone came up a few times. This sample includes further DNA sequences coding for the same CDR3. This sequence joins TRBV9 and TRBJ2-7, with 10 bases identical to TRBD2. The junction had 3 bases not matched to a gene; V was cut back by 0 bases and J by 3 bases. Germline CDR1 and CDR2: SGDLS and YYNGEE. The CDR3 length is 15 residues. CDR3 in amino acids: CASSVGTSGIYEQYF. The CDR3 DNA reads TGTGCCAGCAGCGTAGGGACTAGCGGAATCTACGAGCAGTACTTC.

The chain carries TRBV24-1 and TRBJ2-7; 11 bases are shared with TRBD1. The CDR3 covers 15 residues. CDR1 and CDR2 (germline): KGHDR, SFDVKD. J gave up 7 bases and V 4 bases, and 8 bases lay outside the gene matches. Here the CDR3 reads CATSDRTGGLREQYF. CDR3 nucleotide sequence: TGTGCCACCAGTGACCGGACAGGGGGCCTACGAGAGCAGTACTTC.

V and J are TRBV10-1 and TRBJ2-3, with D perhaps matching TRBD1 (6 bases). Trimming pared 6 bases from V and 7 bases from J, leaving 20 bases between. The CDR3 is 15 amino acids. From germline, CDR1 is WNHNN and CDR2 SYGVQD (reference sequence). The DNA for the CDR3 is TGCGCCAGCAGCGCTACTCAGGGGATAGGGAATACGCAGTATTTT. It encodes CASSATQGIGNTQYF.

V gene TRBV2 combines with J gene TRBJ1-2; tentative D call: TRBD1 (5 bases). The CDR3 totals 13 residues. From germline, CDR1 is SNHLY and CDR2 FYNNEI. V was pared by 6 bases and J by 4 bases, with 12 bases between. Here the CDR3 DNA reads TGTGCCAGCAGCGGAGGGGAATCCTATGGCTACACCTTC. This encodes CASSGGESYGYTF.

The CDR3, as DNA: TGTGCCAGCAGTCACCGGGACACCAACATTCAGTACTTC. It translates to CASSHRDTNIQYF. The chain recombines TRBV6-5 with TRBJ2-4; D is possibly TRBD1 (6 bases). This CDR3 is built from 13 residues. CDR1 and CDR2 (germline): MNHEY, SVGAGI. The ends were cut back, 5 bases at V and 7 bases at J, with 12 bases in the middle.

V is TRBV24-1 and J is TRBJ2-2; D perhaps matches TRBD1 (6 bases). The CDR3 loop spans 16 amino acids. Per the germline V gene, CDR1 is KGHDR and CDR2 is SFDVKD. Trimming took 6 bases from V and 1 from J, leaving 14 bases between them. The CDR3 loop is CATSLPGTQNTGELFF. The DNA of the CDR3 is TGTGCCACCAGTCTCCCCGGGACACAGAACACCGGGGAGCTGTTTTTT.

V gene TRBV16 combines with J gene TRBJ2-1; no reliable D call. Germline-derived CDR1 and CDR2 are KGHSY and FQNENV. The V gene lost 3 bases and the J gene lost 8 bases, with 17 bases spanning the gap. The CDR3 is 15 amino acids. Here the CDR3 reads CASSHSQPYKDEQFF. Written as DNA, the CDR3 is TGTGCCAGCAGCCACTCACAGCCCTATAAGGATGAGCAGTTCTTC.

The chain has TRBV7-9 and TRBJ2-7; a weak D match, TRBD1 (6 bases). V dropped 5 bases and J dropped 5 bases, with 19 bases sitting between them. Germline V gene sequence: CDR1 SEHNR, CDR2 FQNEAQ (reference sequence). CDR3 size: 15 residues. The CDR3 spells CASSPLTGLIHEQYF. The CDR3 bases are TGTGCCAGCAGCCCACTAACAGGGCTAATCCACGAGCAGTACTTC.

V is TRBV6-5 and J is TRBJ2-7; 7 nucleotides align to TRBD1. Germline CDR1 is MNHEY and CDR2 is SVGAGI. CDR3 length: 15 amino acids. The ends lost 4 bases at V and 5 bases at J; junction bases unmatched: 11. The CDR3 bases are TGTGCCAGCAGTTCCGAAACAGGGGCTCAGAACGAGCAGTACTTC. Protein: CASSSETGAQNEQYF.

The chain combines TRBV6-6 with TRBJ2-7, with a tentative D call TRBD2 (5 bases). V lost 6 bases and J lost 1, with 16 bases in between. The CDR3 contains 15 residues. CDR1 and CDR2 (germline): MNHNY, SVGAGI (reference sequence). CDR3 DNA sequence: TGTGCCAGCAGCCACCCCCGAGGACTTTCCTACGAGCAGTACTTC. This sequence encodes CASSHPRGLSYEQYF.

In nucleotides, the CDR3 is TGCGCCAGCAGCTTGGTTCGGGACAGGTCCTTCTCTGGGGCCAACGTCCTGACTTTC. It specifies CASSLVRDRSFSGANVLTF. V is TRBV5-1 and J is TRBJ2-6, with 8 bases aligning to TRBD1. The junction had 8 bases not matched to a gene; V was cut back by 0 bases and J by 0 bases. This CDR3 has 19 amino acids. The germline V gene encodes CDR1 SGHRS and CDR2 YFSETQ.

This rearrangement joins TRBV18 to TRBJ1-1; D is ambiguous. Germline V CDR1 and CDR2: KGHSH, LQKENI. V lost 5 bases to trimming and J lost 1 base, with 8 bases between them. CDR3 length: 13 residues. The CDR3 reads CASSKSKNTEAFF. The DNA of the CDR3 is TGTGCCAGCTCAAAATCAAAGAACACTGAAGCTTTCTTT.

This chain uses TRBV20-1 with TRBJ1-5, with D tentatively TRBD1 (5 bases). Germline lookup yields CDR1 DFQATT and CDR2 SNEGSKA (reference sequence). The CDR3 length is 15 residues. V shed 3 bases and J shed 0 bases, with 12 bases lying between them. This CDR3 reads CSASPGGYSNQPQHF. In nucleotides, the CDR3 is TGCAGTGCTAGTCCCGGGGGGTATAGCAATCAGCCCCAGCATTTT.

The V and J genes are TRBV25-1 and TRBJ1-4; 9 nucleotides align to TRBD1. CDR1 MGHDK and CDR2 SYGVNS come from the germline V gene. Unmatched junction bases numbered 6, after V lost 3 bases and J lost 7 bases. This CDR3 spans 15 amino acids. Here the CDR3 reads CASSDYRGLSEKLFF. The CDR3 DNA follows: TGTGCCAGCAGTGACTACAGGGGGCTTAGTGAAAAACTGTTTTTT.